This section outlines one T cell receptor (beta chain) sequence together with its context. Antigen specificity is unknown. Other DNA sequences of this sample code for an identical CDR3. This sample is drawn from a study of beta chain features in type 1 diabetes. Study-wide context: The study examined roughly 100 million sorted cells across all samples.

Since all of the isolated RNA was reverse transcribed, expressed TCRB transcripts were what got sequenced. Sequencing was performed with immunoSEQ multiplex PCR; in TCRdb, only in-frame clones are kept and a portion is missing. This sample yields about 200,000 clones, of which around 9.9% are seen a single time; 1% to 1.5% belongs to the top ten. Sorting with CD45RO/CCR7/CD25/CD127/CD95/CD27 yielded naive, central memory, regulatory and stem-like memory CD4+ cells. The CDR3 extends over 13 amino acids. CDR1 LGHNA and CDR2 YSLEER come from the germline V gene. V was cut by 0 bases and J by 2 bases, with 3 bases left in between. Findings and limits, study-wide: Within patients, naive, central memory and Treg TCRB repertoires seemed more similar than within healthy donors. Any HLA effect on TCRB rearrangement was left unresolved by small sub-analyses.

Sequencing input: central memory CD4+ T cells from blood. The chain combines TRBV4-3 with TRBJ2-3, with D unresolved. This receptor was obtained from a man younger than 35 in good health. For the CDR3, the DNA is TGCGCCAGCAGCCAAGATCACACAGATACGCAGTATTTT. Its protein product is CASSQDHTDTQYF.